This section outlines one TCR beta chain sequence together with its context. This clone was recorded a few times. What antigen it recognizes has not been identified. Nothing much larger sits one base from this clone, and base qualities are not available. The CDR3, from cysteine to phenylalanine, totals 16 residues. CDR3 DNA only is kept here, 48 bases in frame from base 1. Sequences SNHLY (CDR1) and FYNNEI (CDR2) are obtained from the germline V gene. V and J are trimmed by 1 base and 3 bases, and the gene matches miss 6 bases of the junction. The library was produced with the immunoSEQ multiplex PCR assay. A mixture of 60 forward primers for TCR Vbeta segments and 13 reverse primers for TCR Jbeta segments was used in the multiplex PCR. The CDR3 region of rearranged TCR beta genes was amplified from genomic DNA with a multiplex PCR assay. Amplified TCR beta libraries were sequenced as 87-base-pair reads on the Illumina HiSeq System. The authors' analysis ran thus. Across the 670 or so repertoires, a later analysis counted approximately 75 million unique TCR beta chains, around 11 million of which were shared by at least two donors. Raw reads were error-corrected and collapsed into unique sequences by a nearest-neighbor algorithm in which closely related sequences were merged to remove PCR and sequencing errors. V, D and J gene segments were assigned by aligning CDR3 sequences to IMGT reference sequences. Each retained sequence needed at least a six-nucleotide match to both a V gene segment and a J gene segment. Rearrangements were called productive when the CDR3 lacked stop codons and stayed in frame with V and J; all others were non-productive. CDR3 was defined by IMGT convention, running from the second conserved V-encoded cysteine to the conserved J-encoded phenylalanine. The earlier analysis of 587 of the donors excluded sequences that lacked an unambiguous match to a single V gene segment. In an earlier analysis of about 590 of the donors, a V segment was called functional when productive rearrangements were above 56.7%, and segregating when the standard deviation between donors exceeded 5%. A statistical classification framework was built to diagnose cytomegalovirus status from the catalog of TCR beta chain sequences. In a later analysis, V and J genes were assigned by comparing TCR nucleotide sequences against IMGT/GENE-DB human TR gene sequences. Using the TCRdist pipeline, a later analysis assigned CDR3 sequences along with most-parsimonious VDJ recombination scenarios. In a later analysis, each TCR beta chain was defined by its CDR3 amino acid sequence together with its V-gene family, and reads lacking a unique V-gene family were excluded. As a way to deal with suspected cross-contamination and a sequencing artifact, a later analysis dropped more than 500 nucleotide sequences that were highly shared and had low generation probability. A later analysis calculated a clonal expansion index for each public chain from normalized within-repertoire ranks of inferred template counts. In a later analysis, generation probabilities were computed using a VDJ recombination model fitted to out-of-frame rearrangements, and the results were checked against IGoR. In a later analysis, TCR-TCR, TCR-HLA and TCR-CMV co-occurrence was scored with hypergeometric tests, and a repertoire-size bias correction was applied to TCR pairs. To estimate false discovery rates, a later analysis permuted the HLA or CMV assignments 20 times. In a later analysis, co-occurring TCRs were grouped using DBSCAN, and TCRdist sequence similarity was added for clustering within HLA-allele-positive subsets. For co-occurrence clustering, repertoires with fewer than 30,000 or more than 120,000 public chains were excluded, along with several repertoires with anomalous nucleotide sharing. TCRdb's version of the immuneACCESS table is confined to in-frame rearrangements and falls short of the full clone set. An unresolved V gene accounts for under half of the shortfall where checked; the remainder is of unknown origin. V and J calls and clone size are copied from that table; D and trimming were computed from the DNA. In this sample the table shows 85,000 to 100,000 clones, about 80% of which occur a single time. Around 3% of the sample goes to the ten largest clones.

This sample is drawn from a study of cytomegalovirus exposure and HLA in healthy donors (dated by TCRdb to between 2016 and 2019). For the wider study: An earlier analysis of roughly 570 of the donors reported approximately 260 Gb of sequence data and 117 million unique TCR beta sequences obtained from 150 million to 200 million T cells. Approximately 310 gigabases of sequencing data and approximately 84 million unique TCR sequences were included in an early release covering 550 to 650 HLA-typed donors. The study profiled the T cell repertoires of approximately 700 subjects by immunosequencing and related them to cytomegalovirus serostatus. Among about 400 genotyped donors of the cohort, an average of roughly 230,000 unique TCR beta nucleotide sequences was sequenced per donor, of which roughly 17% were non-productive. Typing coverage varied by locus: roughly 620-640 donors for A, B, C, DRB1 and DQB1; approximately 500 for DQA1; around 570 for DPA1; approximately 470 for DPB1. About five DR-DQ haplotypes were handled as single units for association and clustering because linkage in the cohort was strong. Of the approximately 400 genotyped donors, over 65% fell in the genetic ancestry cluster associated with self-reported Caucasian donors. The study was designed to test whether signatures of past pathogen exposure could be identified by cataloging public T cell receptors. The study combined high-throughput TCR immunosequencing, statistical association of individual TCRs with disease status, and machine learning to predict cytomegalovirus infection status. An earlier analysis of around 640 of the donors used high-throughput TCR beta sequencing to judge whether each TCR beta V gene segment behaved as functional or pseudogenic. In addition to the first cohort of 666 subjects, a separate validation cohort of 100 to 150 different subjects was used. Donor age, sex, ethnicity and CMV serostatus were collected together with the repertoire data. Every repertoire in the discovery cohort had been generated on one and the same sequencing platform. Genome-wide SNP genotypes for about three fifths of the roughly 700 donors were used in a later genetic analysis, which treated that subset as a discovery cohort. A later analysis re-analyzed previously published TCR beta repertoires from 666 donors and added high-resolution HLA genotyping to study TCR occurrence patterns. The later analysis used no new phenotypic data to find candidate immune exposures, relying instead on TCR beta sequences and their occurrence across donors. HLA typing covered class I and class II loci at four-digit resolution.

What the work shows at the level of the full study, not this receptor alone: A further reported finding was that TCR beta sequences accurately predicted the HLA-A and HLA-B alleles for most subjects in the first cohort. In a later analysis, the rate of TCR association differed among HLA loci, with DRB1 alleles having the most associated TCRs and HLA-C alleles having the fewest. In vitro tests confirmed that a few of the cytomegalovirus-associated TCR beta chains recognize cytomegalovirus antigens. It was suggested by the authors that the approach could potentially be generalized to other disease states and immunological phenotypes. The 87-base-pair reads could not distinguish some IMGT-functional V segments, including TRBV6-2 and TRBV6-3, so those segments were excluded. Because HLA typing was unavailable for some donors at each locus, only the typed subset was used in association tests. In a later genetic analysis, fewer N-insertions in productive TCRs were reported among donors in an Asian-associated ancestry cluster than the approximately 710-donor mean. The study gave a list of around 170 TCR beta chains associated with cytomegalovirus. A later genetic analysis associated a missense DCLRE1C variant with V-gene and J-gene trimming of TCR beta chains, and an independent cohort replicated the association. In a later analysis, 16,951 TCR beta sequences were associated with specific HLA alleles at a false discovery rate of 0.05. In this cohort, only TCR beta chains were sequenced, and detectable features were limited by the absence of alpha or paired-chain data. The earlier analysis of some 560 of the donors excluded approximately 17 rarely observed V segments, including chromosome 9 orphons, because counts were too low. Immune exposure information for the cohort was limited to CMV serostatus. Several of the top co-occurrence clusters appeared to be linked to parvovirus B19, influenza, CMV and Epstein-Barr virus, according to a later analysis. In a later analysis, HLA-associated TCR beta chains showed more clonal expansion and lower generation probabilities than non-associated chains that were equally common. The classifier was reported to diagnose cytomegalovirus status with high specificity and sensitivity in both the original cohort and the validation cohort. Across donors, most TCR sequences were observed very rarely, whereas some public TCRs were present in many individuals. Linkage disequilibrium might explain the correlated functional status among segregating V segments, but an unknown experimental factor could not be ruled out. In an earlier analysis of 587 of the donors, most TCR beta V segments were observed in productive rearrangements about 87% or about 30% of the time, broadly matching IMGT annotations. Sequencing depth was assumed to be roughly uniform across donors in the presence/absence analyses, though that assumption may not hold. A cluster of highly shared sequence variants was judged likely to be a technical artifact of the sequencing pipeline. Strong co-occurrence of HLA alleles, especially DR and DQ, made assigning TCR associations to individual alleles difficult. Most CMV-associated TCR beta chains appeared to be HLA-restricted in a later analysis, and the HLA associations seemed to be driven largely by CMV exposure.

The cohort comprised some 700 healthy bone marrow donors. All cohort members were sampled while nominally healthy, although unrecorded immune exposures were likely present. The donor tested CMV seronegative and was one of the 352 seronegative cohort members. Every donor gave a peripheral blood sample, and the peripheral blood mononuclear cells from that sample were used for TCR beta sequencing. The Qiagen DNeasy Blood Extraction Kit was used to extract genomic DNA from the blood cell samples. The rearrangement joined TRBV2 to TRBJ2-1; 7 nucleotides in the junction match TRBD2. Source material: PBMCs. The TCR was taken from a man aged 40-49 years in good health and CMV-seronegative. This receptor carries the CDR3 CASSEVRLAVYNEQFF. The DNA sequence is as follows: TGTGCCAGCAGTGAAGTCAGGCTAGCGGTCTACAATGAGCAGTTCTTC.